The 18 T cell receptor beta chains listed next were all sequenced from one sample in a study of tumor-infiltrating lymphocytes in primary liver carcinoma. A primer matching the constant region was used to make TCR beta cDNA from approximately 0.45 ug of total RNA. Slightly modified ARM-PCR, run as three nested multiplex PCR rounds, produced the TCR beta libraries. TRBV1-TRBV30 forward primers and a C-beta reverse primer were used in the first two PCR rounds, which each ran for approximately 11 cycles. TCRdb processed the multiplex PCR reads anew with MiXCR; each CDR3 protein has one entry. The sample records some 190,000 distinct CDR3 sequences, around four fifths being singletons. Co-extracted RNA and DNA came from approximately 20-30 mg of unsorted bulk tissue. The sequenced sample consisted of tumor tissue from primary liver carcinoma. The source of these receptors is a man aged 35 to 55 with primary liver carcinoma and hepatitis B virus infection.

This clonotype was seen repeatedly, ten times or more. V is TRBV10-2 and J is TRBJ2-7; D gene unclear. The CDR3 runs to 12 residues. Trimming removed 4 bases from V and 7 bases from J, with 11 bases in between. Per the germline V gene, CDR1 is WSHSY and CDR2 is SAAADI. CDR3 region: CASSVAVGEQYF. CDR3 sequence (DNA): TGCGCCAGCAGTGTCGCGGTGGGTGAGCAGTACTTC.

The V call is TRBV4-1, the J call TRBJ2-2; the match to TRBD2 covers 8 bases. The CDR3 runs to 21 residues. V trimming: 0 bases; J trimming: 7 bases; junction bases outside the gene matches: 22. Germline-derived CDR1 and CDR2 are MGHRA and YSYEKL. In nucleotides, the CDR3 is TGCGCCAGCAGCCAAGAGGGGACTTCAGCGGTCCGAGCGGGAGACATCGGGGAGCTGTTTTTT. Protein sequence: CASSQEGTSAVRAGDIGELFF.

On this clonotype itself: The germline gene is not matched at one end of the junction; a read error may be the cause. The V call is TRBV19, the J call TRBJ2-2, with TRBD1 matching 7 bases. Germline V gene data show CDR1 as LNHDA and CDR2 as SQIVND (reference sequence). CDR3 length equals 15 residues. Here the CDR3 reads CASSRAQGETGELFF. The CDR3 DNA sequence: TGTGCCAGTAGTAGGGCTCAGGGGGAGACCGGGGAGCTATTTTTT.

Comments on this clonotype: A read error is possible here, since a much larger clone lies one base away. This rearrangement joins TRBV7-9 to TRBJ1-1; D gene unclear. The germline V and J ends were trimmed by 2 bases and 3 bases, with 4 bases remaining between them. Germline V gene sequence: CDR1 SEHNR, CDR2 FQNEAQ (reference sequence). This CDR3 region has 12 residues. The CDR3 DNA reads TGTGCCAGCAGCTTACAGGACACTGAAGCTTTCTTT. This sequence encodes CASSLQDTEAFF.

CDR3: CARRETYQPQHF. CDR3 DNA: TGTGCCCGGAGAGAAACATATCAGCCCCAGCATTTT. This chain uses TRBV6-4 with TRBJ1-5, with D unresolved. Germline CDR1 MRHNA, CDR2 SNTAGT. The length of the CDR3 is 12 residues. V lost 11 bases and J lost 5, with 13 bases in between.

On this clonotype itself: The junction departs from germline at one end; a sequencing error may be responsible. The rearrangement joins TRBV10-3 to TRBJ1-1, with D perhaps TRBD1 (6 bases). Per the germline V gene, CDR1 is ENHRY and CDR2 is SYGVKD. There are 13 residues in the CDR3. Here the CDR3 reads CAINQGPNTKAFF. CDR3 bases: TGCGCCATCAACCAGGGGCCGAACACTAAAGCTTTCTTT.

This chain connects TRBV6-2 or TRBV6-3 to TRBJ1-5; the D gene is possibly TRBD1 (5 bases). CDR3 length: 17 residues. The V end was cut by 6 bases, the J end by 1 base, with 19 bases between. Germline V CDR1 and CDR2: MNHEY, SVGEGT. The DNA for the CDR3 is TGTGCCAGCAGCTCACCGGCTGCGGGGACCAGCAATCAGCCCCAGCATTTT. Translation gives CASSSPAAGTSNQPQHF.

In regard to this clonotype: Its ends do not fully match the called genes, so a read error is possible. The chain couples TRBV28 to TRBJ2-2, with a tentative D call TRBD2 (5 bases). Germline CDR1 is MDHEN and CDR2 is SYDVKM. This CDR3 is built from 14 residues. The CDR3 protein is CAGSLGGNTGELFF. The CDR3 nucleotides read TGTGCCGGCAGTTTAGGAGGTAACACCGGGGAGCTGTTTTTT.

Concerning this clonotype itself: A junction boundary mismatches the germline segment, possibly from a read error. Here the CDR3 DNA reads TGTGCCAGCAGAAGAAGAAGTACACGGAACACAGATACACAGTATTTT. Protein sequence: CASRRRSTRNTDTQYF. The gene calls are TRBV11-2 and TRBJ2-3; D is unclear. Germline assignment: CDR1 SGHAT and CDR2 FQNNGV. The CDR3 loop spans 16 amino acids.

The chain joins TRBV6-1 to TRBJ2-6; the D gene is possibly TRBD1 (6 bases). This CDR3 is 17 amino acids long. Germline-derived CDR1 and CDR2 are MNHNS and SASEGT. Between the trimmed V and J ends, which lost 4 bases and 4 bases, there was a span of 17 bases. This chain's CDR3 is CASSARDTIWGANVLTF. CDR3 nucleotides: TGTGCCAGCAGTGCCCGGGACACAATCTGGGGGGCCAACGTCCTGACTTTC.

V is TRBV2 and J is TRBJ1-6; TRBD1 aligns across 7 bases. The ends lost 7 bases at V and 14 bases at J; junction bases unmatched: 20. Germline loops: CDR1 SNHLY, CDR2 FYNNEI. There are 16 residues in the CDR3. CDR3 sequence (DNA): TGTGCCAGCAAGGCTTATGTGAACAGGGGCGGCTCATCCCTCCACTTT. Translation: CASKAYVNRGGSSLHF. The entire variable domain, with the rest obtained from reference TRBV2 and TRBJ1-6, is as follows: EPEVTQTPSHQVTQMGQEVILRCVPISNHLYFYWYRQILGQKVEFLVSFYNNEISEKSEIFDDQFSVERPDGSNFTLKIRSTKLEDSAMYFCASKAYVNRGGSSLHFGNGTRLTVT.

J is TRBJ2-1 and V is TRBV12-3 or TRBV12-4, with D possibly called TRBD1 or TRBD2 (6 bases each). The length of the CDR3 is 17 residues. Trimming pared 8 bases from V and 0 bases from J, leaving 20 bases between. Written as DNA, the CDR3 is TGTGCCAGCGGAGAGGGGGGCGTGTCTCTCTCCTACAATGAGCAGTTCTTC. Translated: CASGEGGVSLSYNEQFF.

Of note for this clonotype: The junction does not match germline at one end; this may be a read error. The chain has TRBV14 and TRBJ2-1; a possible D gene is TRBD1 (6 bases). Germline V gene data show CDR1 as SGHDN and CDR2 as FVKESK. The CDR3 loop spans 16 amino acids. CDR3 DNA sequence: TGTGCCAGCAGCCCTAGGACAGTGTTGGGGTACAATGAGCAGTCATTC. Amino acids: CASSPRTVLGYNEQSF.

CDR3 sequence: CASRSERPQETQYF. CDR3 bases: TGCGCCAGCAGGAGCGAGAGGCCTCAAGAGACCCAGTACTTC. The V gene is TRBV5-1, the J gene TRBJ2-5; D is unresolved. This CDR3 spans 14 amino acids. Germline CDR1 is SGHRS and CDR2 is YFSETQ. The V gene lost 5 bases and the J gene lost 2 bases, with 13 bases spanning the gap.

Points on this clonotype: Given the absence of the conserved phenylalanine or tryptophan at the CDR3 end, a read error is likely. The V and J genes are TRBV6-6 and TRBJ2-2; D might be TRBD2 (7 bases). Germline V CDR1 and CDR2: MNHNY, SVGAGI (reference sequence). This CDR3 region has 17 residues. In DNA form, the CDR3 reads TGTGCCGCGGGAGAAACTTACGCGACGGGGGGCACCGGGAAGCTGTTTTCT. Protein sequence: CAAGETYATGGTGKLFS.

Comment on this clonotype: Sequence at one end of the junction differs from germline and may be a read error. V and J are TRBV12-3 or TRBV12-4 and TRBJ1-5, with no clear D. This CDR3 is 16 amino acids long. DNA for the CDR3: TGTGCCAGCAATTTAGGGAGCCAGTATAGCAATCAGCCCCAGCATTTT. It translates to CASNLGSQYSNQPQHF.

As for this clonotype: A junction boundary mismatches the germline segment, possibly from a read error. The chain is built from TRBV5-1 and TRBJ2-3; D remains unclear. CDR1 and CDR2 (germline): SGHRS, YFSETQ. This CDR3 has 16 residues. CDR3 loop: CASSLDAVRGTDTQYF. The CDR3 nucleotides read TGCGCCAGTAGCTTGGACGCAGTCCGGGGCACAGATACGCAGTATTTT. Drawing the rest from reference TRBV5-1 and TRBJ2-3, the complete variable domain is KAGVTQTPRYLIKTRGQQVTLSCSPISGHRSVSWYQQTPGQGLQFLFEYFSETQRNKGNFPGRFSGRQFSNSRSEMNVSTLELGDSALYLCASSLDAVRGTDTQYFGPGTRLTVL.

The chain joins TRBV11-1 to TRBJ2-7; possibly TRBD2 for D (6 bases). There are 17 residues in the CDR3. Per the germline V gene, CDR1 is SGHAT and CDR2 is FQDESV (reference sequence). CDR3 nucleotides: TGTACCAACAGCTTAGGGCCAGCGGGTGAAGGCCCCTACGAGCAGTACTTC. It translates to CTNSLGPAGEGPYEQYF.